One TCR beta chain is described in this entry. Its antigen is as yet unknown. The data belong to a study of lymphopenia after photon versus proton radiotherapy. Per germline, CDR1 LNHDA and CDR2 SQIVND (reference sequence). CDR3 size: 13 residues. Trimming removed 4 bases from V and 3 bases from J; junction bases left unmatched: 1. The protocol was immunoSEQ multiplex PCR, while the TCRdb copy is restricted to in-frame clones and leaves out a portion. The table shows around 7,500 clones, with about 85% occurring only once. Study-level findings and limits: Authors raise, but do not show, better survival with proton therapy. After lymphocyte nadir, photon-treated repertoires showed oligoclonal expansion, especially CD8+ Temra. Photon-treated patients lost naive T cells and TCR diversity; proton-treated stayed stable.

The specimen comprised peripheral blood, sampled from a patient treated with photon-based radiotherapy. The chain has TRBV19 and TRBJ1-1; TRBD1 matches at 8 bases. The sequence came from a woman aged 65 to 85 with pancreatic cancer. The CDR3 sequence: CASSKQGDTEAFF. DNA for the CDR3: TGTGCCAGTAGTAAACAGGGGGACACTGAAGCTTTCTTT.